What follows describes a single T cell receptor (beta chain). Its target is not known. The junction departs from germline at one end; a sequencing error may be responsible. The genes are named according to mouse. The read comes to an end 1 residue before the CDR3 does, leaving the germline J gene to fill in the end. The sample's time point: mouse harvest day 7 after allogeneic transplant. Mouse grafts combined 10^7 T-cell-depleted bone marrow cells with 10^6 splenic CD5+ T cells. Tissues came from B6→BALB/c major-mismatch GVHD mice at day 7 or 14. This entry comes from a study of tissue T cells after allogeneic stem cell transplantation. Study outcomes and limitations: Anatomically similar tissues had similar TCR repertoires within each patient. Limitations included a small, clinically heterogeneous cohort and limited sampling depth.

The germline CDR1 and CDR2 sequences are LGHNA and YNLKQL (reference sequence). CDR3 length: 15 amino acids. Survey-depth TCRbeta CDR3 sequencing reported V/J genes and productive frequencies. Measured with immunoSEQ multiplex PCR; TCRdb has only the in-frame clones, and not every one. The profile covers approximately 5,000 clones, with over 50% appearing a single time and around 9% taken by the ten largest. This clonotype was sampled from a female BALB/c mouse given C57BL/6 T cells with graft-versus-host disease after an allogeneic hematopoietic cell transplant. Input material: gut tissue. The V and J genes are TRBV5 and TRBJ2-3, with a tentative D call TRBD1 (5 bases). CDR3 bases read: TGTACCAGCAGCCAAGAAAAGGGGAGAGCAGAAACGCTGTAT. This translates into CTSSQEKGRAETLY. The full CDR3 sequence reads CTSSQEKGRAETLYF.